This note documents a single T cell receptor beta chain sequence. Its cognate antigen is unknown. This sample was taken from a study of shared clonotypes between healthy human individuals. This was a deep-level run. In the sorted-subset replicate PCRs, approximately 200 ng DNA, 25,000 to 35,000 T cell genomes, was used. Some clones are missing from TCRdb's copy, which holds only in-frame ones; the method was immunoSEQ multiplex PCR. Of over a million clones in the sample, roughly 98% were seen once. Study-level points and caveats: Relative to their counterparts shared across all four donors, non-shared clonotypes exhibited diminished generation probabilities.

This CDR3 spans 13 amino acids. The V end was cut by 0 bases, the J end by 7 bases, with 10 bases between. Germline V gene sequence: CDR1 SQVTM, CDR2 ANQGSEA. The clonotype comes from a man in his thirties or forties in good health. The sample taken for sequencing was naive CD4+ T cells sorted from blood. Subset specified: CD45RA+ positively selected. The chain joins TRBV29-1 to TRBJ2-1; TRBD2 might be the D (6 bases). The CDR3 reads CSVEDPGVNEQFF. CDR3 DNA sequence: TGCAGCGTTGAAGACCCGGGGGTAAATGAGCAGTTCTTC.